This T cell receptor beta chain was sequenced during a study of a mutant IDH1 vaccine in newly diagnosed glioma. Overall study: Vaccinations, eight in total, occurred in weeks 1, 3, 5, 7, 11, 15, 19, 23. Vaccination started 4-6 weeks after radiotherapy alone, or with temozolomide cycles. Treated individuals were roughly 62% male and around 40% female, averaging 40.4 years of age. Previous treatment comprised radiotherapy, temozolomide, or both, mostly both.

The sample's time point: week 5, during vaccination. It was 300 ug of mutant IDH1 20-mer peptide that made up each vaccine dose, given with topical imiquimod. The protocol was immunoSEQ multiplex PCR, while the TCRdb copy is restricted to in-frame clones and leaves out a portion. The sample yields over 45,000 clones, under 90% seen once. About this clone itself: Its antigen is still unknown.

The CDR3 totals 15 residues. Germline V lookup: CDR1 SGHDN, CDR2 FVKESK. Trimming removed 0 bases at V and 4 bases at J, with 13 bases between. The clonotype was recovered from a woman aged 50 to 60 with glioma. Sequencing used PBMCs, obtained from a glioma patient whose treatment included an IDH1 peptide vaccine. The chain joins TRBV14 to TRBJ2-7, with unresolved D. The DNA of the CDR3 is TGTGCCAGCAGCCAAGAAATAGGGTTCGTGTACGAGCAGTACTTC. Residues: CASSQEIGFVYEQYF.